This TCR beta chain stems from a study of T-cell reconstitution after alpha-beta-depleted transplantation in children. The TCRbeta library was prepared with unique molecular identifiers. TCRdb processed the PCR reads anew with MiXCR; each CDR3 protein has one entry. The table records about 90,000 distinct CDR3 sequences, around a sixth of them present only once. The germline V gene has CDR1 SGHRS and CDR2 YFSETQ. Trimming at V came to 0 bases and at J to 7 bases, leaving 10 bases not matched to a gene. CDR3 length equals 16 residues. In its sample, this clonotype was seen a few times. The target antigen is unknown. General observations from the study: Surviving recipient cells, namely T cells and thymic progenitors, were the source of high day-60 TCRbeta diversity in some patients.

V is TRBV5-1 and J is TRBJ2-1; 7 positions agree with TRBD2. The material sequenced was PBMCs, mostly from graft donor cells, taken 180 days after TCRalphabeta/CD19-depleted stem cell transplant. The sequence came from a male patient aged 2-9 years who had a stem cell transplant for acute lymphoblastic leukemia, so the T cells may come from the graft donor. DNA of the CDR3: TGCGCCAGCAGCTTGGGACGGGGGGATCTTTTTAATGAGCAGTTCTTC. This translates into CASSLGRGDLFNEQFF. Variable domain in full (rest from reference TRBV5-1 and TRBJ2-1): KAGVTQTPRYLIKTRGQQVTLSCSPISGHRSVSWYQQTPGQGLQFLFEYFSETQRNKGNFPGRFSGRQFSNSRSEMNVSTLELGDSALYLCASSLGRGDLFNEQFFGPGTRLTVL.